Listed below are T cell receptor beta chains from one sample, sequenced in a study of metastatic and nonmetastatic thyroid tumors. TCRdb re-processed the PCR reads through MiXCR. Of over 45,000 clones detected, 22% appear once; the ten largest clones hold 3% to 4%. The material sequenced was blood. The source of these receptors is a male donor with papillary thyroid cancer or a benign thyroid nodule (not recorded which). Some clones in this sample may be carry-over from other donors' samples. Each CDR3 is given without its conserved first and last residue. The D gene is left open where the match is weak.

D,V,CDR3
.,TRBV19,ASSPGVGERSGNQPQH
.,TRBV12-3/TRBV12-4,ASSTAVGGANSPLH
TRBD2,TRBV4-2,ASSQGLTSGRYNEQF
.,TRBV20-1,SARGAGAGPEAF
.,TRBV4-1,ASSQEQGPDEQY
.,TRBV5-1,ASSLKGPYEQY
.,TRBV2,ASRAPRNEQY
.,TRBV11-2,ASSRRRDSVPNEQF
.,TRBV6-5,ASSYRKEAF
.,TRBV19,ASSLASGNTIY
.,TRBV12-3/TRBV12-4,ASSLRQHTEAF
.,TRBV10-3,AIRAGGMAPASGYT
.,TRBV6-4,ASSEAEGYGYT
.,TRBV30,AWSPNHDTQY
TRBD1,TRBV6-1,ASSGKTGGISYEQY
TRBD1,TRBV19,ASSIRTGQETQY
TRBD1,TRBV6-2/TRBV6-3,ASSYPDRTGPDHEQY
TRBD1,TRBV10-3,AIWGGPGQKEMNTEAF
TRBD2,TRBV2,ASSERGGRDNEQF
TRBD1,TRBV5-1,ASSYRDSRYEQY
.,TRBV20-1,SVLLTGSRALH
.,TRBV15,ATSRDRPARNTEAF
.,TRBV2,ASNNGEAF
TRBD1,TRBV2,ASSPTGGSGETQY
.,TRBV5-6,ASNWEPGDYEQY
.,TRBV28,ASSFLGNTGELF
.,TRBV20-1,SASAGSGSYEQY
TRBD2,TRBV6-9,ASSYWGGDTQY
.,TRBV9,ASSVGQGFNYGYT
TRBD2,TRBV20-1,SARDGSGRHYEQY
TRBD2,TRBV20-1,SARDVAGGPQETQY
.,TRBV18,ASSPKGRNSGNTIY
TRBD2,TRBV5-4,ASSLFGGGSWADTQY
.,TRBV24-1,ATSDLAGAETQY
TRBD2,TRBV19,ASSFSGLSGEQY
.,TRBV7-9,ASSAQGARYSYT
TRBD1,TRBV11-3,ASSIRDRITYEQY
.,TRBV19,ASSVAQGSEQY
TRBD1,TRBV18,ASSRGQGPYEQY
.,TRBV24-1,ATSENQETQY
.,TRBV5-1,ASSLGRGMADTQY
.,TRBV19,ASSRGGGGNQPQH
TRBD2,TRBV19,ASSTSGRASSYNEQF
TRBD1,TRBV2,ASSRDRAPNEQF
.,TRBV28,ASSPGGNSPLH
TRBD2,TRBV9,ASSVGLAGRAVTQY
.,TRBV10-3,AISDTRRGRAIQY
.,TRBV7-6,ASSLGGFGGSPDTQY
.,TRBV2,ASTREYMGGYT
TRBD2,TRBV19,ASSISGGPGNEQF
TRBD1,TRBV19,ATAKGANTEAF